These T cell receptor beta chains were read from a single sample in a study of post-analysis software for immune sequencing data. TCRdb independently ran MiXCR on the PCR reads; one entry per CDR3 protein. The sample consists of about 200,000 distinct CDR3 sequences, about 30% of them appearing once. Sequenced: blood. Receptor source: a girl aged 2-17 years with multiple sclerosis. CDR3s leave out the opening cysteine and the closing phenylalanine or tryptophan. Each record gives: J gene, CDR3 length, V gene, D gene, CDR3 protein. The D gene is left open where the match is weak.

j_gene: TRBJ2-5; len: 13; v_gene: TRBV12-3/TRBV12-4; d_gene: -; CDR3aa: ASKPGRTFQETQY
j_gene: TRBJ1-1; len: 13; v_gene: TRBV5-1; d_gene: -; CDR3aa: ASSLDGSANTEAF
j_gene: TRBJ2-1; len: 18; v_gene: TRBV7-2; d_gene: TRBD1; CDR3aa: ASSLNPYRDRGRMGNEQF
j_gene: TRBJ2-3; len: 12; v_gene: TRBV5-1; d_gene: -; CDR3aa: ASSPSLVTDTQY
j_gene: TRBJ1-2; len: 10; v_gene: TRBV5-1; d_gene: -; CDR3aa: ASRNTSYGYT
j_gene: TRBJ2-3; len: 14; v_gene: TRBV5-1; d_gene: TRBD2; CDR3aa: ASSALAGGPKDTQY
j_gene: TRBJ2-3; len: 13; v_gene: TRBV7-2; d_gene: TRBD2; CDR3aa: ASSLGGLATDTQY
j_gene: TRBJ2-1; len: 13; v_gene: TRBV7-9; d_gene: -; CDR3aa: ASRVPRGSYNEQF
j_gene: TRBJ2-7; len: 11; v_gene: TRBV7-9; d_gene: -; CDR3aa: ASSRTDSYEQY
j_gene: -; len: 10; v_gene: TRBV6-7; d_gene: -; CDR3aa: ASSSGGTTQY
j_gene: TRBJ2-1; len: 14; v_gene: TRBV20-1; d_gene: TRBD2; CDR3aa: SASLGSGGLYNEQF
j_gene: TRBJ2-5; len: 12; v_gene: TRBV5-1; d_gene: TRBD2; CDR3aa: ASSFGGSGETQY
j_gene: TRBJ2-7; len: 15; v_gene: TRBV28; d_gene: TRBD1; CDR3aa: ASSSFGTGDFSYEQY
j_gene: TRBJ1-2; len: 11; v_gene: TRBV5-1; d_gene: -; CDR3aa: ASSSQGRDGYT
j_gene: TRBJ2-1; len: 9; v_gene: TRBV29-1; d_gene: -; CDR3aa: SVANFPEQF
j_gene: TRBJ2-7; len: 13; v_gene: TRBV27; d_gene: -; CDR3aa: ASSGLGGSPSEQY
j_gene: TRBJ1-6; len: 11; v_gene: TRBV6-6; d_gene: TRBD1; CDR3aa: ASSGQGASPLH
j_gene: -; len: 12; v_gene: TRBV7-8; d_gene: -; CDR3aa: ASSSGPTPNEQY
j_gene: TRBJ1-2; len: 10; v_gene: TRBV6-6; d_gene: -; CDR3aa: AGSVSNYGYT
j_gene: TRBJ2-1; len: 10; v_gene: TRBV20-1; d_gene: TRBD2; CDR3aa: SSGRESHEQF
j_gene: TRBJ2-5; len: 9; v_gene: TRBV2; d_gene: -; CDR3aa: ASRGRETQY
j_gene: TRBJ2-1; len: 14; v_gene: TRBV14; d_gene: TRBD2; CDR3aa: ASSRQSVTSGNEQF
j_gene: TRBJ2-1; len: 14; v_gene: TRBV7-9; d_gene: TRBD2; CDR3aa: ASSFSTSGSYNEQF
j_gene: TRBJ2-3; len: 14; v_gene: TRBV7-3; d_gene: -; CDR3aa: ASSQKLGAGADTQY
j_gene: TRBJ2-1; len: 14; v_gene: TRBV21-1; d_gene: -; CDR3aa: ASSMRDRGKQNEQF
j_gene: TRBJ2-1; len: 12; v_gene: TRBV11-3; d_gene: TRBD1; CDR3aa: ASSAQGVYNEQF
j_gene: TRBJ2-7; len: 11; v_gene: TRBV7-9; d_gene: -; CDR3aa: ASSHPLGSEQY
j_gene: TRBJ2-1; len: 13; v_gene: TRBV20-1; d_gene: -; CDR3aa: SARDRPSRYNEQF
j_gene: TRBJ2-7; len: 10; v_gene: TRBV5-1; d_gene: -; CDR3aa: ASSLAVDEQY
j_gene: TRBJ1-5; len: 13; v_gene: TRBV6-6; d_gene: -; CDR3aa: ASSFEGNGNQPQH
j_gene: TRBJ2-7; len: 12; v_gene: TRBV11-2; d_gene: TRBD1; CDR3aa: ASRTGTGPLEQY
j_gene: TRBJ1-6; len: 11; v_gene: TRBV7-9; d_gene: -; CDR3aa: ASRDGGNSPLH
j_gene: TRBJ1-4; len: 12; v_gene: TRBV29-1; d_gene: -; CDR3aa: SAGRDRNDEKLF
j_gene: TRBJ2-1; len: 13; v_gene: TRBV12-3/TRBV12-4; d_gene: -; CDR3aa: ASSENLLGLAEQF
j_gene: TRBJ2-7; len: 14; v_gene: TRBV20-1; d_gene: -; CDR3aa: SAQTESPLRLYEQY
j_gene: TRBJ2-1; len: 9; v_gene: TRBV6-2/TRBV6-3; d_gene: -; CDR3aa: ASGQGYVQF
j_gene: TRBJ1-5; len: 13; v_gene: TRBV7-2; d_gene: -; CDR3aa: AGSLGQGVYQPQH
j_gene: TRBJ2-1; len: 10; v_gene: TRBV14; d_gene: -; CDR3aa: ASSRQYNEQF
j_gene: TRBJ2-7; len: 13; v_gene: TRBV7-9; d_gene: TRBD2; CDR3aa: ASSLGLAGETEQY
j_gene: TRBJ1-1; len: 11; v_gene: TRBV5-1; d_gene: -; CDR3aa: ASSSEGSTEAF
j_gene: -; len: 14; v_gene: TRBV7-2; d_gene: TRBD1; CDR3aa: ASSPRMGTGTYEQY
j_gene: TRBJ2-3; len: 11; v_gene: TRBV12-3/TRBV12-4; d_gene: -; CDR3aa: ASSLGRVGTQY